This T cell receptor (beta chain) was captured in a study of T cells in Graves' hyperthyroidism and ophthalmopathy (dated by TCRdb to the late 2010s). As for the study more broadly: Peripheral blood was collected at initial diagnosis, before any treatment. The 100 discovery patients were randomly split 7:3 into training and test sets. Whether ophthalmopathy could be predicted prospectively was tested in an independent validation cohort made up of 18 to 20 hyperthyroidism patients plus 17 patients who later progressed to ophthalmopathy. To identify TCR V-J signatures that set the groups apart, the researchers used a discovery cohort of 100 patients, made up of around 40 with Graves' ophthalmopathy and 57 with stable Graves' hyperthyroidism. Thyroid tissue and blood T-cell repertoires from more than five Graves' hyperthyroidism patients were also compared in the study. Following sampling, methimazole starting at 30 mg daily was given to hyperthyroidism patients, and high-dose intravenous methylprednisolone was given to ophthalmopathy patients. The paper describes TCR Vbeta CDR3 sequencing of about 140 peripheral blood samples, made up of 43 ophthalmopathy patients, over 70 hyperthyroidism patients and 17 progressor patients. The paper as a whole reports these results and caveats: During validation, the model predicted progression to ophthalmopathy a median of roughly 7.1 months ahead of onset, with approximately 70% sensitivity and 72.22% specificity. Blood samples also contained most of the expanded thyroid clonotypes (frequency above 0.001), which suggests that blood repertoires may reflect thyroid immune responses. No statistical method was used to fix the sample size in advance, and group allocation was not hidden from the investigators. In cross-validation, a model built on a 13 V-J signature told ophthalmopathy apart from stable hyperthyroidism with approximately 91% sensitivity and roughly 81% specificity, and in testing the same model reached 80%/75%.

For this clonotype: Its specific antigen is unknown. No base qualities exist here, and no much larger clone lies one base off it.

Stable Graves' hyperthyroidism was defined as the absence of progression to ophthalmopathy over 18 months of follow-up. Hyperthyroidism patients were aged 18 to 65 years and newly diagnosed, with disease duration of less than 2 months. Patients with uncontrolled infections, other autoimmune diseases, pregnancy or lactation were excluded. Diagnoses were established on the basis of clinical symptoms, serum thyroxine and TRAb, thyroid ultrasound, and orbital computed tomography. Ficoll-Paque density gradient centrifugation was used to isolate PBMCs from approximately 10 ml of fresh peripheral blood. Total RNA was extracted with Trizol reagent, and quality was checked on an Agilent 2100 Bioanalyzer. From V the trimming removes 3 bases and from J it removes 9 bases, while the gene matches leave 10 bases of the junction unaccounted for. Per the germline V gene (reference sequence), LNHDA is the CDR1 and SQIVND is the CDR2. The CDR3 contains 15 residues, cysteine and phenylalanine counted. Only the CDR3 region is kept as DNA, spanning 45 bases read in frame from base 1.

The TCR beta CDR3 regions were amplified from RNA transcripts. A first-round RT-PCR of the TCR CDR3 used the HTBI primer set with the Qiagen OneStep RT-PCR kit. The libraries were constructed in a second round of multiplex PCR and then size-selected and purified. Libraries were sequenced paired-end with 100 bp reads on an Illumina HiSeq2000. Per the original workflow: SOAPnuke was used to process the raw data, removing reads that contained adapters or uncalled bases, had a mean Phred below 15, or lacked an exact match to the constant primer or identifier. High-quality paired reads were merged with COPE v1.2.5, and unique nucleotide sequences were defined as clonotypes. MiTCR v1.1 was used to align the clonotypes against IMGT TRBV, TRBD and TRBJ reference segments. Analysis was restricted to V-J combinations with a frequency above 0.0001, which covered 98% to 99.2% of repertoires. The TCS score was defined as F50 (clonal expansion) divided by E x V (chaos), with BLOSUM62-based TCRdist calculated between CDR3 peptides within each V-J. Welch's t-statistics and random forest reduced roughly 530 V-J features to under 15, which were used in a naive Bayes classifier (R e1071). In TCRdb, the public reads were trimmed at Q25 with fastp and aligned with MiXCR, with productive beta chains retained. Under each unique CDR3 protein, matching rows form one entry showing the most common genes and DNA. It is TCRdb's table, rather than the study itself, that gives the V and J calls and clone size. Here the sample has about 740,000 distinct CDR3 sequences; 12% to 15% occur a single time. The biggest ten clones account for roughly 10% of the sample.

The V and J segments used are TRBV19 and TRBJ2-1, with 8 junctional bases fitting TRBD2. The sample was blood. The origin of this receptor is a woman between 18 and 29 years old with Graves' hyperthyroidism. The CDR3 corresponds to CASSISGSSYGEQFF. At the DNA level, the sequence is TGTGCCAGTAGTATCAGCGGGAGTAGCTACGGTGAGCAGTTCTTC.